Below, 21 T cell receptor beta chains from the same sample are listed, as sequenced in a study of blood T cells in healthy people across ages. A second PCR of roughly 6 to 12 cycles used a sample-barcoded 5' primer and a J-beta primer mix. TCRdb called the 5' RACE reads again in MiXCR, with one record for every CDR3 protein. The repertoire has roughly 640,000 distinct CDR3 sequences, about 28% of them found once; the top ten carry approximately 14%. The sequencing sample was made of blood. Receptors originate from a woman older than 75 in good health.

The rearrangement uses TRBV18 and TRBJ1-1, with a possible D match to TRBD1 (6 bases). CDR1 and CDR2 from the germline V gene are KGHSH and LQKENI. The CDR3 totals 14 residues. The V end was cut by 2 bases, the J end by 1 base, with 8 bases between. CDR3 bases: TGTGCCAGCTCACCAAAGGGGGGGAACACTGAAGCTTTCTTT. It translates to CASSPKGGNTEAFF.

A word on this clonotype: The CDR3 does not end in the conserved phenylalanine or tryptophan, so this is likely a read error. The rearrangement uses TRBV20-1 and TRBJ2-5, with a possible D match to TRBD1 (5 bases). Trimming removed 5 bases at V and 1 base at J, with 14 bases between. The germline gives CDR1 DFQATT, CDR2 SNEGSKA (reference sequence). This CDR3 spans 14 amino acids. CDR3 DNA: TGCAGTGCTGGTCCGACAGCCGCCCAAGAGACCCAGTACTCC. The encoded protein is CSAGPTAAQETQYS.

This clonotype has a count of ten or more. The V and J genes are TRBV20-1 and TRBJ2-1, with D unresolved. Looked up from germline, CDR1 is DFQATT and CDR2 is SNEGSKA (reference sequence). The germline V and J ends were trimmed by 2 bases and 3 bases, with 17 bases remaining between them. The CDR3 is 16 residues long. CDR3 sequence reads: CSARLSRPSGYNEQFF. The CDR3 nucleotides read TGCAGTGCTAGACTTTCGCGGCCCTCGGGCTACAATGAGCAGTTCTTC.

This clonotype occurred many times. The chain uses TRBV11-1 and TRBJ1-1, with D unclear. The germline CDR1 and CDR2 sequences are SGHAT and FQDESV (reference sequence). The V and J ends lost 6 bases and 3 bases respectively, with 17 bases between them. The CDR3 has 15 amino acids. CDR3 in amino acids: CASSPRLGAYTEAFF. In DNA, the CDR3 is TGTGCCAGCAGTCCGCGGCTGGGAGCGTACACTGAAGCTTTCTTT.

The genes are TRBV6-1 and TRBJ2-7; D possibly uses TRBD1 or TRBD2 (5 bases each). CDR3 length: 13 residues. CDR1 and CDR2 from the germline V gene are MNHNS and SASEGT. Trimming pared 5 bases from V and 7 bases from J, leaving 15 bases between. The CDR3 sequence is CASSWDRDVEQYF. CDR3 nucleotides: TGTGCCAGCAGTTGGGACCGTGACGTGGAGCAGTACTTC.

This clonotype was picked up many times. The V call is TRBV6-2 or TRBV6-3, the J call TRBJ1-1; the match to TRBD1 covers 8 bases. V lost 6 bases, J lost 1 base, and 4 bases stayed unmatched. Looked up from germline, CDR1 is MNHEY and CDR2 is SVGEGT. This CDR3 is 14 amino acids long. For the CDR3, the DNA is TGTGCCAGCAGCAGGACAGGGCCGAACACTGAAGCTTTCTTT. It codes for CASSRTGPNTEAFF.

This clonotype was seen more than once but under ten times. A much larger clone differs by one base, so this may be a read error. The CDR3 sequence is CASSQVWTQQFF. The CDR3 DNA reads as TGTGCCAGCAGCCAAGTGTGGACCCAGCAGTTCTTC. This sequence joins TRBV4-2 and TRBJ2-1; unclear D gene. The CDR3 runs 12 residues. V was cut by 1 base and J by 11 bases, with 9 bases left in between. Germline CDR1 and CDR2: LGHNA and YNFKEQ.

This clonotype turned up a few times. The chain recombines TRBV25-1 with TRBJ1-5; 9 bases match TRBD1. V trimming: 4 bases; J trimming: 6 bases; junction bases outside the gene matches: 13. Germline CDR1 is MGHDK and CDR2 is SYGVNS. The length of the CDR3 is 17 residues. In DNA, the CDR3 is TGTGCCAGCAGTGGTAAGGACAGGGGTGTAGGAAGTCAGCCCCAGCATTTT. This gives the protein CASSGKDRGVGSQPQHF.

This clonotype was seen more than once but under ten times. A much more abundant neighbour one base away suggests this may be a read error. This chain uses TRBV27 with TRBJ2-4; D perhaps matches TRBD2 (7 bases). TRBJ2-7 matches the DNA end more closely, so the J call is doubtful. Germline CDR1 is MNHEY and CDR2 is SMNVEV (reference sequence). There are 13 residues in the CDR3. The CDR3: CAGSLQGRDEQYF. The CDR3 coding sequence is TGTGCCGGCAGCCTCCAGGGGAGGGACGAGCAGTACTTC.

The rearrangement uses TRBV6-1 and TRBJ1-5; D is perhaps TRBD1 (5 bases). This CDR3 has 17 residues. The V gene's germline CDR1 is MNHNS and CDR2 SASEGT. Trimming took 0 bases from V and 4 from J, leaving 16 bases between them. CDR3 nucleotides: TGTGCCAGCAGTGAAGCTGGTAGGGGCATACGTAATCAGCCCCAGCATTTT. As protein: CASSEAGRGIRNQPQHF.

This clonotype occurred a few times. A much larger clone lies a single base off, so this may be a read error. CDR3 in amino acids: CASSPQGTLRGYTF. CDR3 nucleotides: TGTGCCAGCAGCCCACAGGGGACTTTGCGAGGCTACACCTTC. The chain is built from TRBV7-2 and TRBJ1-2, with 7 bases that match TRBD1. Losses at the gene ends were 5 bases for V and 8 bases for J; bases not matched to a gene: 11. CDR1 and CDR2 from the germline V gene are SGHTA and FQGNSA. This CDR3 spans 14 amino acids.

This clonotype showed up many times. The CDR3 region is CSAPDLTTPSRTDTQYF. CDR3 in DNA: TGCAGTGCACCCGATTTAACCACTCCCTCCCGCACAGATACGCAGTATTTT. The genes are TRBV20-1 and TRBJ2-3; D unclear. Germline V CDR1 and CDR2: DFQATT, SNEGSKA (reference sequence). This CDR3 is 17 amino acids long. Trimming took 6 bases from V and 1 from J, leaving 23 bases between them.

The table lists this clonotype with many counts. The chain joins TRBV9 to TRBJ1-2; 8 nucleotides line up with TRBD1. CDR3 size: 15 residues. Germline-derived CDR1 and CDR2 are SGDLS and YYNGEE. J gave up 2 bases and V 2 bases, and 5 bases lay outside the gene matches. DNA of the CDR3: TGTGCCAGCAGCGTCCTCGGGACAGGAAACTATGGCTACACCTTC. Its translation is CASSVLGTGNYGYTF.

This clonotype has more than one count but fewer than ten. The rearrangement joins TRBV7-2 to TRBJ1-6; no reliable D call. V lost 0 bases and J lost 0, with 12 bases in between. CDR1 and CDR2 (germline): SGHTA, FQGNSA. The CDR3 spans 18 residues. CDR3 sequence: CASSLARAGSSYNSPLHF. CDR3 sequence (DNA): TGTGCCAGCAGCTTAGCGCGGGCAGGTAGCTCCTATAATTCACCCCTCCACTTT.

This clonotype has at least ten counts. CDR3 DNA: TGCGCCAGCAGCTTGATGGCGGAACCCTACAATGAGCAGTTCTTC. Its protein product is CASSLMAEPYNEQFF. The chain has TRBV5-1 and TRBJ2-1; no clear D gene. CDR3 length: 15 residues. The V end was cut by 1 base, the J end by 2 bases, with 10 bases between. Germline assignment: CDR1 SGHRS and CDR2 YFSETQ.

This clonotype has only a few counts. The chain recombines TRBV18 with TRBJ2-5, with D uncertain. Germline assignment: CDR1 KGHSH and CDR2 LQKENI. V was cut by 6 bases and J by 1 base, with 6 bases left in between. This CDR3 comprises 12 residues. CDR3 region: CASSNIQETQYF. The CDR3 DNA follows: TGTGCCAGCTCCAACATCCAAGAGACCCAGTACTTC.

Regarding this clonotype: This may be a read error: a much more frequent sequence differs by one nucleotide. J is TRBJ2-5 and V is TRBV20-1, with D possibly being TRBD2 (6 bases). CDR1 and CDR2 from the germline V gene are DFQATT and SNEGSKA (reference sequence). This CDR3 has 12 amino acids. CDR3 coding DNA: TGCAGTACTAGGAGGGGACAAGAGACCCAGTACTTC. It translates to CSTRRGQETQYF.

At least ten counts were recorded for this clonotype. V is TRBV6-2 or TRBV6-3 and J is TRBJ2-7, with TRBD2 as a possible D gene (6 bases). The CDR3 runs 17 residues. Germline V gene data show CDR1 as MNHEY and CDR2 as SVGEGT. V gave up 2 bases and J gave up 0 bases, with 17 bases separating them. The CDR3 loop is CASSYGAPRESSYEQYF. CDR3 nucleotides: TGTGCCAGCAGTTACGGTGCGCCCCGGGAGAGCTCCTACGAGCAGTACTTC.

The rearrangement uses TRBV5-6 and TRBJ2-1, with 8 bases that match TRBD2. The CDR3 has 13 residues. CDR1 and CDR2 from the germline V gene are SGHDT and YYEEEE. The trim removed 4 bases at V and 15 bases at J, leaving 12 bases unmatched. The CDR3 reads CASSGSSGAAGFF. The CDR3 DNA follows: TGTGCCAGCAGCGGGAGTAGCGGGGCCGCGGGGTTCTTC.

This clonotype was picked up many times. The chain uses TRBV2 and TRBJ2-4; TRBD2 agrees at 14 bases. The CDR3 extends over 18 amino acids. V lost 6 bases, J lost 1 base, and 8 bases stayed unmatched. Germline lookup yields CDR1 SNHLY and CDR2 FYNNEI. CDR3 sequence: CASRLTSGGAKAKNIQYF. The CDR3 DNA reads as TGTGCCAGCAGGCTGACTAGCGGGGGGGCTAAGGCCAAAAACATTCAGTACTTC.

About this clonotype itself: One junction end disagrees with the germline gene, perhaps due to a read error. This chain uses TRBV30 with TRBJ1-5; the D gene is possibly TRBD1 (6 bases). The CDR3 covers 15 residues. Germline CDR1 GTSNPN, CDR2 SVGIG (reference sequence). DNA of the CDR3: TGTGTCTGGAGCGCTTCCCCGGGGGCGAGGCCGCCCCAGCATTTT. Its translation is CVWSASPGARPPQHF.